A single sample is the source of the 4 T cell receptor beta chains below, sequenced in a study of blood T cell repertoires in COVID-19. Sequencing was performed with immunoSEQ multiplex PCR; in TCRdb, only in-frame clones are kept and a portion is missing. This table holds roughly 140,000 clones, around 84% found once. Sequenced input: peripheral blood. The receptor set was obtained from a human donor in a cohort sampled during active COVID-19.

V is TRBV6-2 or TRBV6-3 and J is TRBJ2-2; 7 bases align to TRBD2. Germline loops: CDR1 MNHEY, CDR2 SVGEGT. The J segment lost 4 bases and the V segment lost 2 bases, leaving 7 bases of the junction unmatched. This CDR3 spans 16 amino acids. Here the CDR3 DNA reads TGTGCCAGCAGTTACGGGACTACCTTTTTCACCGGGGAGCTGTTTTTT. Its translation is CASSYGTTFFTGELFF.

The count of this clone is one. The chain recombines TRBV28 with TRBJ1-4; D is ambiguous. The V end lost 8 bases, the J end lost 6 bases, and 16 bases lay between the germline ends. Germline loops: CDR1 MDHEN, CDR2 SYDVKM. This CDR3 has 14 residues. CDR3 in DNA: TGTGCCAGCCGCCTCTCGGGTCCGGATGAAAAACTGTTTTTT. Its protein product is CASRLSGPDEKLFF.

J is TRBJ2-3 and V is TRBV28; TRBD1 agrees at 8 bases. The V segment lost 6 bases and the J segment 2 bases; nucleotides outside the gene matches: 10. The length of the CDR3 is 16 residues. In germline, CDR1 is MDHEN, CDR2 SYDVKM. CDR3 sequence: CASSLGWTGNTDTQYF. Written as DNA, the CDR3 is TGTGCCAGCAGCTTAGGGTGGACAGGGAACACAGATACGCAGTATTTT.

The V call is TRBV13, the J call TRBJ2-3; D may be TRBD1 (6 bases). The V end was cut by 2 bases, the J end by 3 bases, with 12 bases between. Looked up from germline, CDR1 is PRHDT and CDR2 is FYEKMQ (reference sequence). The CDR3 is made up of 15 amino acids. The CDR3 DNA reads as TGTGCCAGCAGCTTACCAGGGGTAAGGACAGATACGCAGTATTTT. Translated: CASSLPGVRTDTQYF.